This T cell receptor beta chain was retrieved from a study of regulatory T cells in long-lasting Graves disease. This CDR3 region has 14 residues. Germline V lookup: CDR1 DFQATT, CDR2 SNEGSKA (reference sequence). The V segment lost 2 bases and the J segment 10 bases; nucleotides outside the gene matches: 7. According to the study, TCR beta libraries were built with iRepertoire HTBI primers and CDR3-region Arm-PCR. TCRdb re-called the multiplex PCR reads through MiXCR, storing one row per CDR3 protein. Among about 220,000 distinct CDR3 sequences listed, about 19% were seen once. In its sample, this clonotype was seen many times. Its antigen is not known. Study results and caveats: In persistent patients, shared public clonotypes (over 2,500) outnumbered those in new patients (approximately 940).

Specified time point: newly diagnosed GD, antithyroid drugs for less than 3 months. Construction of the TCR library relied on RNA isolated from PBMCs. Separately, the same data were catalogued under a study of T cells in Graves' hyperthyroidism and ophthalmopathy.

The origin of this receptor is a woman under 40 with Graves disease. Specimen: peripheral blood mononuclear cells (PBMCs), collected at new diagnosis, from a patient treated with antithyroid drugs. The chain combines TRBV20-1 with TRBJ1-6, with 8 bases aligning to TRBD1. This chain's CDR3 is CSARPGTGVSPLHF. The CDR3 nucleotides are TGCAGTGCTAGACCCGGGACAGGCGTCTCACCCCTCCACTTT.